Presented here are 18 T cell receptor beta chains from one specimen sequenced in a study of T cells in localized non-small cell lung cancer. The assay was immunoSEQ multiplex PCR, and TCRdb's table has in-frame clones only and misses some. The sample yields about 52,000 clones, around 86% seen once. Here the sequenced sample was PBMCs, taken before any cancer treatment. The receptors shown here come from a female donor with stage II lung adenocarcinoma.

This chain links TRBV6-1 with TRBJ2-7, with D perhaps TRBD2 (6 bases). This CDR3 is 14 amino acids long. The V end lost 6 bases, the J end lost 2 bases, and 14 bases lay between the germline ends. Germline CDR1 and CDR2: MNHNS and SASEGT. For the CDR3, the DNA is TGTGCCAGCAGCGCGGTGGGGGGTACCTACGAGCAGTACTTC. It encodes CASSAVGGTYEQYF.

V usage is TRBV25-1 and J usage is TRBJ2-1, with 7 bases lining up with TRBD1. The germline V gene has CDR1 MGHDK and CDR2 SYGVNS. CDR3 length equals 13 residues. V lost 7 bases and J lost 5; bases outside the gene matches: 5. The CDR3 protein is CASTAGGHNEQFF. CDR3 sequence (DNA): TGTGCCAGCACGGCAGGGGGACACAATGAGCAGTTCTTC.

The chain recombines TRBV6-5 with TRBJ2-3, with 9 positions matching TRBD2. This CDR3 region has 13 residues. The ends lost 5 bases at V and 4 bases at J; junction bases unmatched: 1. Germline values: CDR1 MNHEY, CDR2 SVGAGI. In nucleotides, the CDR3 is TGTGCCAGCAGTCGGACTAGCGCAGATACGCAGTATTTT. Translated, it gives CASSRTSADTQYF.

The chain employs TRBV2 and TRBJ1-1; 9 nucleotides align to TRBD1. J was trimmed by 2 bases and V by 6 bases; bases with no gene match: 7. Germline CDR1 and CDR2: SNHLY and FYNNEI. The CDR3 length is 15 residues. For the CDR3, the DNA is TGTGCCAGCAGCCAACAGGGGGCGGAAAACACTGAAGCTTTCTTT. It specifies CASSQQGAENTEAFF.

The chain links TRBV25-1 to TRBJ2-7; D gene unclear. Germline loops: CDR1 MGHDK, CDR2 SYGVNS. V was pared by 1 base and J by 4 bases, with 5 bases between. CDR3 length: 12 amino acids. The CDR3 loop is CASSELAYEQYF. Written as DNA, the CDR3 is TGTGCCAGCAGTGAATTAGCATACGAGCAGTACTTC.

The V and J genes are TRBV4-2 and TRBJ2-1; D possibly corresponds to TRBD1 (6 bases). The V gene's germline CDR1 is LGHNA and CDR2 YNFKEQ. The CDR3 runs to 17 residues. The V gene lost 0 bases and the J gene lost 3 bases, with 15 bases spanning the gap. CDR3 region: CASSQDPSGHIYNEQFF. CDR3 DNA sequence: TGTGCCAGCAGCCAAGACCCATCGGGACACATCTACAATGAGCAGTTCTTC.

This clone has more than one count but fewer than ten. The V gene is TRBV7-8, the J gene TRBJ1-2; D is uncertain. The V gene's germline CDR1 is SGHVS and CDR2 FQNEAQ. The CDR3 is 13 residues long. V was cut by 5 bases and J by 12 bases, with 19 bases left in between. This CDR3 reads CASSPAQLRPNTF. In DNA form, the CDR3 reads TGTGCCAGCAGCCCCGCTCAGCTCCGGCCCAACACCTTC. Full variable domain (missing parts from reference TRBV7-8 and TRBJ1-2): GAGVSQSPRYKVAKRGQDVALRCDPISGHVSLFWYQQALGQGPEFLTYFQNEAQLDKSGLPSDRFFAERPEGSVSTLKIQRTQQEDSAVYLCASSPAQLRPNTFGSGTRLTVV.

Here the CDR3 reads CASSLVGGPGELFF. CDR3 coding DNA: TGTGCCAGCAGCTTGGTTGGAGGCCCCGGGGAGCTGTTTTTT. The chain combines TRBV5-6 with TRBJ2-2, with D perhaps matching TRBD2 (5 bases). CDR1 is SGHDT, CDR2 YYEEEE, per germline. CDR3 length equals 14 residues. The V end was cut by 0 bases, the J end by 6 bases, with 9 bases between. Full variable domain (rest looked up from reference TRBV5-6 and TRBJ2-2): DAGVTQSPTHLIKTRGQQVTLRCSPKSGHDTVSWYQQALGQGPQFIFQYYEEEERQRGNFPDRFSGHQFPNYSSELNVNALLLGDSALYLCASSLVGGPGELFFGEGSRLTVL.

The V gene is TRBV7-5, the J gene TRBJ1-1; the table names TRBD1, a call not compared with the DNA. TRBV7-5 is assigned pseudogene status. The CDR3 sequence is 14 residues long. In nucleotides, the CDR3 is TGTGTCAGAAGCTTAGACAGGGAGCCCACTGAAGCTTTCTTT. This gives the protein CVRSLDREPTEAFF.

This chain links TRBV13 with TRBJ2-5, with 7 bases identical to TRBD1. V was clipped by 5 bases and J by 2 bases; unmatched bases: 5. Germline-derived CDR1 and CDR2 are PRHDT and FYEKMQ (reference sequence). The CDR3 loop spans 14 amino acids. The CDR3 nucleotides are TGTGCCAGCAGCACCCGGACAGGTCAAGAGACCCAGTACTTC. Amino acids: CASSTRTGQETQYF.

The chain couples TRBV6-5 to TRBJ1-4; D unresolved. V lost 2 bases and J 4 bases, leaving 5 bases between the germline ends. CDR3 length equals 13 residues. Germline CDR1 reads MNHEY; CDR2 reads SVGAGI. The CDR3 protein is CASSYGLNEKLFF. CDR3 nucleotide sequence: TGTGCCAGCAGTTACGGACTTAATGAAAAACTGTTTTTT.

V usage is TRBV5-1 and J usage is TRBJ2-2; D is possibly TRBD2 (6 bases). Per the germline V gene, CDR1 is SGHRS and CDR2 is YFSETQ. The V end lost 3 bases, the J end lost 4 bases, and 13 bases lay between the germline ends. This CDR3 has 15 amino acids. The CDR3 DNA reads TGCGCCAGCAGCTCGGACGGGACTTTCACCGGGGAGCTGTTTTTT. It codes for CASSSDGTFTGELFF. The full variable domain, with the rest looked up from reference TRBV5-1 and TRBJ2-2, is KAGVTQTPRYLIKTRGQQVTLSCSPISGHRSVSWYQQTPGQGLQFLFEYFSETQRNKGNFPGRFSGRQFSNSRSEMNVSTLELGDSALYLCASSSDGTFTGELFFGEGSRLTVL.

The chain joins TRBV2 to TRBJ2-2; tentatively, D is TRBD1 (5 bases). The V gene's germline CDR1 is SNHLY and CDR2 FYNNEI. The ends were cut back, 6 bases at V and 11 bases at J, with 13 bases in the middle. The CDR3 length is 12 residues. CDR3 sequence (DNA): TGTGCCAGCAGCCGGCAGGGTTTCGAGCTGTTTTTT. The encoded protein is CASSRQGFELFF.

The rearrangement links TRBV19 to TRBJ2-7; TRBD2 matches at 7 bases. After removal of 3 bases from V and 6 bases from J, the junction contained 5 bases not matched to a gene. Germline assignment: CDR1 LNHDA and CDR2 SQIVND (reference sequence). This CDR3 has 13 amino acids. CDR3 DNA sequence: TGTGCCAGTAGTATCGGCAGGGAGGGCGAGCAGTACTTC. Its protein product is CASSIGREGEQYF.

V gene TRBV11-2 combines with J gene TRBJ2-7, with unresolved D. Trimming removed 1 base from V and 6 bases from J, with 13 bases in between. Germline CDR1 reads SGHAT; CDR2 reads FQNNGV. This CDR3 region has 14 residues. The CDR3 loop is CASSLVTQVGEQYF. As DNA, the CDR3 is TGTGCCAGCAGCTTAGTCACCCAGGTTGGCGAGCAGTACTTC.

This clone was seen a handful of times. The genes are TRBV2 and TRBJ1-1; no reliable D call. Germline V gene sequence: CDR1 SNHLY, CDR2 FYNNEI. With 5 bases removed from V and 0 bases from J, the gap between germline ends came to 22 bases. The CDR3 is 18 residues long. Written as DNA, the CDR3 is TGTGCCAGCAGTCCCAAAGGATCGCAGTTGATCCTGAACACTGAAGCTTTCTTT. It specifies CASSPKGSQLILNTEAFF.

A single count supports this clone. V usage is TRBV6-6 and J usage is TRBJ1-2; D gene ambiguous. Germline CDR1 and CDR2: MNHNY and SVGAGI (reference sequence). With 6 bases removed from V and 8 bases from J, the gap between germline ends came to 10 bases. The CDR3 covers 11 residues. CDR3 region: CASSGVEGYTF. CDR3 DNA: TGTGCCAGCAGCGGAGTGGAAGGCTACACCTTC.

In DNA, the CDR3 is TGTGCCAGCAGTGATGGCGGAGGAGTTGGCAATCAGCCCCAGCATTTT. Translating gives CASSDGGGVGNQPQHF. The V and J genes are TRBV25-1 and TRBJ1-5; no definite D call. Germline lookup yields CDR1 MGHDK and CDR2 SYGVNS. V was pared by 3 bases and J by 2 bases, with 14 bases between. The CDR3 totals 16 residues.